This TCR beta chain was captured by sequencing in a study of post-analysis software for immune sequencing data. Study results and caveats: Comparison of patients with controls showed roughly five TRBV segments more frequent in patients, TRBV5-6, TRBV5-1 and TRBV20-1 among them.

CDR1 SGHRS and CDR2 YFSETQ come from the germline V gene. This CDR3 comprises 14 residues. After removal of 5 bases from V and 2 bases from J, the junction contained 4 bases not matched to a gene. The library was made from cDNA and included unique molecular identifiers. Via MiXCR, TCRdb re-called the PCR reads, giving one row per CDR3 protein. The table has approximately 570,000 distinct CDR3 sequences, 44% seen once; the top ten hold 1.5% to 2%. Comment on this clonotype: The antigen is unknown.

The sequence derives from a girl aged 10 to 17 with multiple sclerosis. The chain joins TRBV5-1 to TRBJ2-3; 8 bases align to TRBD2. Sequencing was done on a sample of blood. CDR3 in DNA: TGCGCCAGCAGACTAGCGGATGACACAGATACGCAGTATTTT. Amino acids: CASRLADDTDTQYF.